The present T cell receptor beta chain was sequenced within a study of blood T cell repertoires in COVID-19. Looking at the study overall: Both acute and convalescent COVID-19 samples were obtained from the United States, Italy and Spain. T cells, B-cell-depleted T cells, or PBMCs supplied cDNA or gDNA.

The germline V gene has CDR1 MNHEY and CDR2 SMNVEV (reference sequence). The CDR3 length is 16 residues. The V gene lost 4 bases and the J gene lost 0 bases, with 12 bases spanning the gap. Study processing details: Estimates of nucleated cell counts were drawn from the amplification of reference gene primers. Only in-frame clones appear in the TCRdb table, and some are missing; sequencing was by immunoSEQ multiplex PCR. The DNA was the basis for D and trimming; V, J and clone size are from that table. Altogether 150,000 or so clones are present, 82% being singletons, with the ten largest covering roughly 9.1%.

What was sequenced was peripheral blood. This chain connects TRBV27 to TRBJ2-2; D is uncertain. The sequence was collected from a woman aged 70-85 years with acute or convalescent COVID-19. CDR3 residues: CASSSRQISNTGELFF. In nucleotides, the CDR3 is TGTGCCAGCAGTTCTCGCCAGATATCGAACACCGGGGAGCTGTTTTTT.